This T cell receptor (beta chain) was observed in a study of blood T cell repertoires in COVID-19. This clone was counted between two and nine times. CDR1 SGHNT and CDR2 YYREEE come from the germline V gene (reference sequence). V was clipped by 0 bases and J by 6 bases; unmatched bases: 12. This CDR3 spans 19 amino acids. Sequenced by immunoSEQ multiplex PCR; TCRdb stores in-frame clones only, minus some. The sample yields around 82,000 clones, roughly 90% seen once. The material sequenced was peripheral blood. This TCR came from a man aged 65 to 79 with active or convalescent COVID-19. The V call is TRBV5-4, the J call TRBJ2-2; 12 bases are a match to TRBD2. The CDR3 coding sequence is TGTGCCAGCAGCTTGGGCGGACTAGCGGGGTCTTTAATCTCCGGGGAGCTGTTTTTT. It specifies CASSLGGLAGSLISGELFF.